The 8 T cell receptor beta chains listed next were all sequenced from one sample in a study of cytomegalovirus exposure and HLA in healthy donors. PCR amplification relied on 60 Vbeta primers (plus 13 Jbeta primers). Produced via immunoSEQ multiplex PCR; TCRdb's table is partial and in-frame only. The sample includes approximately 170,000 clones, over 60% of them seen just once. The sequencing input was PBMCs. The origin of the receptors is a girl aged 10 to 17 in good health and CMV-seronegative.

This chain uses TRBV6-1 with TRBJ2-5, with TRBD2 identical over 14 bases. The CDR3 extends over 15 amino acids. The germline gives CDR1 MNHNS, CDR2 SASEGT. V shed 7 bases and J 7 bases; nucleotides not matched to a gene: 8. CDR3: CASNFGTSGGPTQYF. The CDR3 coding sequence is TGTGCCAGCAACTTCGGGACTAGCGGGGGACCGACCCAGTACTTC.

The chain is built from TRBV7-3 and TRBJ2-5, with a possible D match to TRBD2 (6 bases). V was clipped by 2 bases and J by 5 bases, with 18 bases between them. Germline V gene sequence: CDR1 SGHTA, CDR2 FQGTGA. The CDR3 loop spans 16 amino acids. CDR3: CASSLGLRGWRETQYF. In nucleotides, the CDR3 is TGTGCCAGCAGCTTAGGACTCCGGGGGTGGAGGGAGACCCAGTACTTC.

The chain is built from TRBV2 and TRBJ2-2; D possibly corresponds to TRBD2 (5 bases). The germline V and J ends were trimmed by 8 bases and 1 base, with 11 bases remaining between them. From germline, CDR1 is SNHLY and CDR2 FYNNEI. The CDR3 spans 14 residues. The CDR3, as DNA: TGTGCCAGCGATTTGAGCGGGAACACCGGGGAGCTGTTTTTT. It encodes CASDLSGNTGELFF.

V is TRBV6-5 and J is TRBJ1-1; TRBD1 is a possible D gene (5 bases). Trimming cost V 2 bases and J 2 bases, with 9 bases left between them. Germline CDR1 MNHEY, CDR2 SVGAGI. This CDR3 has 14 amino acids. The CDR3 DNA sequence: TGTGCCAGCAGTTACCGGGGGAAAAACACTGAAGCTTTCTTT. Its translation is CASSYRGKNTEAFF.

J is TRBJ2-1 and V is TRBV27; D uncertain. The CDR3 has 11 amino acids. The germline gives CDR1 MNHEY, CDR2 SMNVEV (reference sequence). The V end was cut by 4 bases, the J end by 10 bases, with 8 bases between. The CDR3 region has the DNA TGTGCCAGCAGTTCCAGCAGGGAGCAGTTCTTC. Translating it yields CASSSSREQFF.

The chain links TRBV5-4 to TRBJ2-5, with TRBD2 matching over 12 bases. CDR1 is SGHNT and CDR2 is YYREEE in the germline V gene (reference sequence). With 6 bases clipped from V and 3 bases from J, the junction kept 15 bases outside the gene matches. The CDR3 totals 18 residues. The CDR3, as DNA: TGTGCCAGCACCCTCCCGGGGGAATCTAGCGGGAGGGAAGAGACCCAGTACTTC. Protein: CASTLPGESSGREETQYF.

This rearrangement joins TRBV15 to TRBJ2-7; D uncertain. Trimming took off 1 base at V and 2 bases at J, with 9 bases between the two ends. Per germline, CDR1 LNHNV and CDR2 YYDKDF (reference sequence). The CDR3 consists of 14 residues. The DNA for the CDR3 is TGTGCCACCAGCAGAGGGTACAGTCCCTACGAGCAGTACTTC. This gives the protein CATSRGYSPYEQYF. Variable domain in full (rest from reference TRBV15 and TRBJ2-7): DAMVIQNPRYQVTQFGKPVTLSCSQTLNHNVMYWYQQKSSQAPKLLFHYYDKDFNNEADTPDNFQSRRPNTSFCFLDIRSPGLGDTAMYLCATSRGYSPYEQYFGPGTRLTVT.

This chain links TRBV7-8 with TRBJ2-1; no firm D call. V shed 0 bases and J shed 0 bases, with 6 bases lying between them. The CDR3 spans 15 residues. Germline values: CDR1 SGHVS, CDR2 FQNEAQ. Here the CDR3 reads CASSLASSSYNEQFF. The CDR3 DNA is TGTGCCAGCAGCTTAGCGAGTAGCTCCTACAATGAGCAGTTCTTC.